These T cell receptor beta chains were read from a single sample in a study of cytomegalovirus exposure and HLA in healthy donors. Produced via immunoSEQ multiplex PCR; TCRdb's table is partial and in-frame only. The repertoire holds about 240,000 clones, approximately 84% seen once, with 0.24% in the top ten. The material sequenced was PBMCs. These receptor sequences come from a girl aged 2-10 years in good health and CMV-seronegative. Each CDR3 is given with its conserved first and last residue. Fields, in order: J gene, D gene, V gene, clone size, CDR3 DNA, CDR3 protein. D genes are given only for firm matches. The size of a clone is reported for some rows only, either as once, few or many, or as a class for expanded clones.

>TRBJ2-1|NA|TRBV27|NA
TGTGCCAGCAGATCCAGTGGTCTAGCCCTAAAGCAGTTCTTC
CASRSSGLALKQFF
>TRBJ2-1|TRBD2|TRBV10-2|once
TGCGCCAGCAGTGAGTCTAGAAACGGGAGGGTCAATGAGCAGTTCTTC
CASSESRNGRVNEQFF
>TRBJ2-2|TRBD2|TRBV11-2|NA
TGTGCCAGCAGCTTAGGAGCGGGGGCCGGCGGGGAGCTGTTTTTT
CASSLGAGAGGELFF
>TRBJ2-1|TRBD2|TRBV11-2|NA
TGTGCCAGCAGCTTAGGGCTAGCGGGTTACAATGAGCAGTTCTTC
CASSLGLAGYNEQFF
>TRBJ1-5|TRBD1|TRBV27|NA
TGTGCCAGCAGTCCATGGACAGGGCAGGGCAATCAGCCCCAGCATTTT
CASSPWTGQGNQPQHF
>TRBJ2-3|NA|TRBV4-1|NA
TGCGCCAGCAGCCAAGATAGCCAGCGGGACAATACGCAGTATTTT
CASSQDSQRDNTQYF
>TRBJ1-1|NA|TRBV7-9|NA
TGTGCCAGCAGCGAAGACCCGGGACAACTGGGGCCGAACACTGAAGCTTTCTTT
CASSEDPGQLGPNTEAFF
>TRBJ1-2|TRBD1|TRBV19|NA
TGTGCCAGTAGGACGACAGGGAGGAGCTATGGCTACACCTTC
CASRTTGRSYGYTF
>TRBJ2-1|TRBD2|TRBV5-1|NA
TGCGCCAGCAGCCGCGGCTTAGGGCTAGCGGGAGTAAATTCCTACAATGAGCAGTTCTTC
CASSRGLGLAGVNSYNEQFF
>TRBJ1-1|TRBD1|TRBV7-3|NA
TGTGCCAGCAGCGCTAGGACAGGGCCGTTTTTGGGGACTGAAGCTTTCTTT
CASSARTGPFLGTEAFF
>TRBJ1-4|NA|TRBV7-8|NA
TGTGCCAGCAGCTCCGCAGGTCTCGCTAATGAAAAACTGTTTTTT
CASSSAGLANEKLFF
>TRBJ1-4|NA|TRBV6-1|once
TGTGCCAGCCGACAGCACCTTAATGAAAAACTGTTTTTT
CASRQHLNEKLFF
>TRBJ2-7|TRBD2|TRBV6-5|NA
TGTGCCAGCAGTTCAGGGACTAGCGGCTCCTACGAGCAGTACTTC
CASSSGTSGSYEQYF
>TRBJ2-1|NA|TRBV11-3|NA
TGTGCCAGCAGCTTAAGCGGACAGCTCATGGATGAGCAGTTCTTC
CASSLSGQLMDEQFF
>TRBJ2-5|NA|TRBV5-8|NA
TGTGCCAGCAGCTTGGGGGCAGGGTCTAGACAAGAGACCCAGTACTTC
CASSLGAGSRQETQYF
>TRBJ2-7|TRBD1|TRBV7-2|NA
TGTGCCAGCAGCGCGCGGACAGGGGACGAGCAGTACTTC
CASSARTGDEQYF
>TRBJ1-4|NA|TRBV6-5|NA
TGTGCCAGCAGTTTCCTTCCTAGTCAGGAAAAACTGTTTTTT
CASSFLPSQEKLFF
>TRBJ2-7|NA|TRBV5-6|NA
TGTGCCAGCAGCTTGGGGGGCTACGAGCAGTACTTC
CASSLGGYEQYF
>TRBJ1-6|NA|TRBV18|once
TGTGCCAGCTCACCTTTCCGCGAGTCACCCCTCCACTTT
CASSPFRESPLHF
>TRBJ1-4|NA|TRBV15|NA
TGTGCCACCAGCAGGGGGGGACCTGCAACTAATGAAAAACTGTTTTTT
CATSRGGPATNEKLFF
>TRBJ1-4|NA|TRBV19|NA
TGTGCCAGTAGTATGGTTATAACGGCAACTAATGAAAAACTGTTTTTT
CASSMVITATNEKLFF
>TRBJ2-3|NA|TRBV5-4|once
TGTGCCAGCAGCCCGGACTGGGCCCATACGCAGTATTTT
CASSPDWAHTQYF
>TRBJ2-3|NA|TRBV29-1|NA
TGCAGCGCCCAAGGTGGGGCTACCTACACAGATACGCAGTATTTT
CSAQGGATYTDTQYF